This entry is about one T cell receptor (beta chain). Its target is not known. This specimen belongs to a study of blood T cells in healthy people across ages. Overall study results and limits: Getting older went along with TCR beta diversity per million T cells dropping roughly linearly.

Through a sample-barcoded 5' primer and a J-beta primer mix, a second PCR was run for about 6 to 12 cycles. TCRdb itself ran the 5' RACE reads through MiXCR, one entry per CDR3 protein. The sample lists approximately 580,000 distinct CDR3 sequences, 24% occurring once. Germline lookup yields CDR1 SGHAT and CDR2 FQNNGV. This CDR3 contains 16 residues. The ends lost 5 bases at V and 7 bases at J; junction bases unmatched: 11. This sample also appeared in a second study, on T cells of mothers and their children.

The chain links TRBV11-2 to TRBJ2-2, with 9 bases aligning to TRBD2. The specimen sequenced was blood. The sequence was obtained from a boy younger than 18 in good health. The CDR3 reads CASSPGGSGRIGELFF. CDR3 nucleotide sequence: TGTGCCAGCAGCCCCGGGGGCAGCGGGAGGATCGGGGAGCTGTTTTTT.